In this sample, the clone carrying this TCR beta chain turned up many times. The data originate from a study of T and B cells in COVID-19 patients. From blood, about 230-500 ng of genomic DNA served as TRB template. BIOMED2 TRB-A/B primer pools were used in multiplex TRB PCR. In TCRdb, the multiplex PCR reads were re-called with MiXCR into one record per CDR3 protein. The table records 23,000 or so distinct CDR3 sequences, approximately 30% of them present only once. This receptor was identified in a human donor who had recovered from COVID-19. Sequencing input: blood.

The CDR3 coding sequence is TGTGCCACCAGCAGAGATTCCAGGGGATCTACTTACAATGAGCAGTTCTTC. Translation: CATSRDSRGSTYNEQFF. The chain uses TRBV15 and TRBJ2-1, with D maybe TRBD1 (6 bases). Deletions cut 0 bases from V and 4 bases from J, with 16 bases between. This CDR3 spans 17 amino acids. Germline V lookup: CDR1 LNHNV, CDR2 YYDKDF (reference sequence).